This record covers a single TCR beta chain. Its specific antigen is unknown. No much larger clone is present one base from it, and per-base qualities are unavailable. The data were taken from a study of T cells after yellow fever vaccination (dated by TCRdb to about 2019). For the study in its entirety: Libraries from fractions with low cell numbers were prepared with the SMART-Seq v4 Ultra Low Input RNA kit. Bulk TCR alpha and beta repertoires were sequenced longitudinally to track T-cell clones before and after primary and booster YFV17D yellow fever vaccination. Two healthy male donors made up the cohort, one aged 18 to 30 years and the other aged 30 to 40 years. Blood samples were taken at several timepoints before and after primary and secondary immunization, and bulk PBMC replicates and cell subsets were isolated.

Sample treatment or condition, as interpreted from the label and publication: live attenuated yellow fever vaccine strain. At every blood-draw timepoint, two biological replicates of bulk PBMCs were collected. PBMCs were isolated from peripheral blood using a standard Ficoll-Paque protocol. TriZol was used to extract RNA from bulk PBMCs, from CD4 and CD8 fractions, and from dextramer-positive and dextramer-negative fractions. Synthesis of TCR cDNA relied on 5'RACE template switching, a step that introduced a universal primer site along with unique molecular identifiers. Priming of cDNA synthesis was performed from both the TCR alpha and TCR beta constant segments. Libraries were amplified in two PCR steps, with sample barcodes and sequencing adapters added in the second step. Sequencing of libraries was performed on Illumina HiSeq 2500 (2x100 bp) or NovaSeq (2x150 bp). For the original study's pipeline: MIGEC was used to demultiplex reads and collapse the reads into UMI consensus sequences, and MiXCR was used for V(D)J alignment. Vaccine-responding clonotypes were defined with edgeR using replicate PBMC samples, requiring FDR below 0.01 and a log2 fold change above 5 up to day 15. Each bulk clonotype received a CD4 or CD8 identity based on whether the sequenced CD4 or CD8 repertoire contained that clonotype at higher abundance. TCRdb reprocessing: public reads trimmed at Q25 with fastp, clones called with MiXCR, in-frame beta chains kept. Merged by CDR3 protein, the rows form single entries marked with the most common genes and DNA. The V and J calls were not made by the authors but by TCRdb's processing. The sample table contains hundreds of thousands of distinct CDR3 sequences; only one count was recorded for around 6.5% of them. About 15% of the sample goes to the ten largest clones.

What the study reported, not specific to this receptor: The secondary T-cell response was found to be weaker but faster than the primary response, with a peak reached on day 5 rather than on day 15. Most clones expanded after primary vaccination (about 96% of CD4 and about 85% of CD8) were re-detected after the booster, suggesting that broad memory maintenance occurred. Because abundant contaminating clonotypes from the bulk population could be contained in FACS-sorted repertoires, computational filtering was required. Because only two donors were included in the study, the extent to which the findings can be generalized is limited. A small fraction of clonotypes showed up in both the CD4 and CD8 compartments, probably as a result of convergent recombination.

This TCR came from a man younger than 40 who received the YFV17D yellow fever vaccine. Sequencing used PBMCs, obtained 5 days after the yellow fever booster vaccination.

CDR3 reads: CASSPSLAGSYNEQFF. The base sequence is TGTGCCAGCAGCCCCTCTTTAGCGGGATCCTACAATGAGCAGTTCTTC. The V and J genes are TRBV11-2 and TRBJ2-1; TRBD2 lines up with 8 middle nucleotides. Trimming removed 5 bases from V and 1 base from J; the gene matches leave 7 bases unexplained. Measured from the cysteine to the phenylalanine, the CDR3 is 16 residues long. Solely the CDR3 DNA is kept, with 48 bases framed from the first base. Reading the germline V gene gives CDR1 SGHAT and CDR2 FQNNGV.